One T cell receptor beta chain is described in this entry. Its antigen is undetermined. TCRdb redid the calling of the 5' RACE reads with MiXCR, one entry per CDR3 protein. The sample carries roughly 540,000 distinct CDR3 sequences, 22% recorded once. Germline CDR1 reads MDHEN; CDR2 reads SYDVKM. CDR3 length: 13 residues. With 4 bases removed from V and 3 bases from J, the gap between germline ends came to 10 bases. This entry comes from a study of identical twins. Study-level findings and limits: Low generation probability was overrepresented in out-of-frame alpha sequences shared by twins.

The same data also contributed to another study, on T cells expressing NK-cell markers.

The TCR was taken from a woman under 30 in good health. Input material: CD4+ T cells sorted from blood. The V and J genes are TRBV28 and TRBJ2-7; D may be TRBD1 (6 bases). The CDR3 DNA follows: TGTGCCAGCAGTTCCGGACAGCTCTACGAGCAGTACTTC. Amino acid sequence: CASSSGQLYEQYF.